This T cell receptor (beta chain) derives from a study of brain T cells in children with intractable seizures (dated by TCRdb to 2020 to 2023). For the study in its entirety: As a first screen for immune gene transcripts, resected brain tissue from 53 pediatric epilepsy surgery cases was run on a NanoString immunology panel. Of the roughly 12 selected surgery cases, pre-surgery blood was also sequenced for eight, so four had brain tissue only. What the study reported, not specific to this receptor: Viral specificity was inferred solely from CDR3 sequence similarity, and the HCMV serostatus of the patients was not known. Sequencing depth differed between pre- and post-surgery blood, so clones missing from the pre-surgery sample may reflect undersampling.

TCR beta chain sequences were generated from genomic DNA using the immunoSEQ assay. From the authors' description of their analysis: CDR3 sequences not starting with the conserved framework cysteine at position 104 were manually removed. Clonality was calculated as one minus the normalized Shannon's Diversity Index, with values ranging from 0 (maximal diversity) to 1 (oligoclonal). To check whether a given CDR3 had different frequencies in two samples, for example brain versus blood, chi-squared comparison-of-proportions tests were used. Public clonotypes were found by searching immuneACCESS, and the VDJdb browser was used to assess similarity to known antiviral clonotypes. This is the immuneACCESS table as TCRdb keeps it, with only in-frame sequences that have V and J called. A part of the clones is gone; compared with another copy, unresolved V genes explain less than half, and the rest is unexplained. V and J calls plus clone size are reproduced from that table; the DNA served to infer D and trimming. The sample contains some 41,000 clones, about nine tenths of them found a single time. Of the sample, 5.5% to 7% falls within the top ten clones.

This clone appeared a single time. Its antigen is not yet known. Base qualities are missing; no much larger clone stands one base away. Taken from the germline V gene (reference sequence), the CDR1 and CDR2 loops are GTSNPN and SVGIG. The junction shows trimming of 5 bases on V and 3 bases on J, plus 13 bases between the germline ends. From the cysteine up to the phenylalanine, the CDR3 has a length of 13 residues. CDR3 DNA only is kept here, 39 bases in frame from base 1. In light of the paper, this sample's time point label describes: resected brain tissue, or blood drawn just prior to surgery. The surgery cases that showed the highest brain T cell transcript signatures were chosen for TCR beta chain sequencing of brain tissue, and of blood when it was available. Prior to surgery, the patients had been treated with at least one anti-epileptic drug. TCR-sequenced patients were children with drug-resistant epilepsy due to tuberous sclerosis complex, focal cortical dysplasia, Rasmussen encephalitis or hemimegalencephaly. Bulk genomic DNA was extracted from unsorted brain tissue and whole blood with the Monarch genomic DNA purification kit.

The rearrangement joined TRBV30 to TRBJ1-1; the D gene identity is not certain. The TCR was taken from a girl aged 2 to 9 with tuberous sclerosis and intractable seizures. Source: peripheral blood, taken at surgery. The nucleotide sequence reads as follows: TGTGCCTGGTTTGTCAGCTATTACACTGAAGCTTTCTTT. This yields the protein CAWFVSYYTEAFF. This CDR3, with the reference TRBV30 and TRBJ1-1 proteins standing in past its ends, gives the full variable domain SQTIHQWPATLVQPVGSPLSLECTVEGTSNPNLYWYRQAAGRGLQLLFYSVGIGQISSEVPQNLSASRPQDRQFILSSKKLLLSDSGFYLCAWFVSYYTEAFFGQGTRLTVV.